Listed here are 26 T cell receptor beta chains from one sample, sequenced in a study of cytotoxic CD8 clonotypes in ibrutinib-treated CLL. Assay: immunoSEQ multiplex PCR; the TCRdb copy retains only in-frame clones and omits some. The sample holds some 290,000 clones, around four fifths seen once. The source was PBMCs, collected before ibrutinib treatment. The receptors shown here come from a human donor with chronic lymphocytic leukemia.

This clone showed up many times. The gene calls are TRBV30 and TRBJ2-1; D is unresolved. Germline-derived CDR1 and CDR2 are GTSNPN and SVGIG (reference sequence). Trimming took off 3 bases at V and 5 bases at J, with 8 bases between the two ends. The CDR3 consists of 12 residues. The CDR3 nucleotides read TGTGCCTGGAGCGCCTGGGACAATGAGCAGTTCTTC. The encoded protein is CAWSAWDNEQFF. The full variable domain, in which reference TRBV30 and TRBJ2-1 provide the parts outside the CDR3, is SQTIHQWPATLVQPVGSPLSLECTVEGTSNPNLYWYRQAAGRGLQLLFYSVGIGQISSEVPQNLSASRPQDRQFILSSKKLLLSDSGFYLCAWSAWDNEQFFGPGTRLTVL.

The table lists this clone with a count of one. This chain links TRBV7-9 with TRBJ2-7; D could derive from TRBD1 or TRBD2 (5 bases each). The CDR3 is 14 amino acids. In germline, CDR1 is SEHNR, CDR2 FQNEAQ (reference sequence). V shed 0 bases and J shed 7 bases, with 13 bases lying between them. The DNA for the CDR3 is TGTGCCAGCAGCTTAGCCGATCGTGGGGGTGAGCAGTACTTC. Protein sequence: CASSLADRGGEQYF.

The V gene is TRBV29-1, the J gene TRBJ1-1; D not resolved. The germline V gene has CDR1 SQVTM and CDR2 ANQGSEA. The CDR3 totals 14 residues. With 4 bases removed from V and 7 bases from J, the gap between germline ends came to 19 bases. The CDR3 here is CSVVSILPPNEAFF. CDR3 nucleotide sequence: TGCAGCGTTGTTAGCATATTGCCGCCTAATGAAGCTTTCTTT.

This sequence joins TRBV12-5 and TRBJ2-3, with D unclear. The CDR3 covers 15 residues. The V end was cut by 0 bases, the J end by 4 bases, with 11 bases between. Germline V gene lookup returns CDR1 LGHNT and CDR2 FRNRAP. CDR3 amino acids: CASGLVLTSSDTQYF. The CDR3 coding sequence is TGTGCTAGTGGTTTGGTATTGACCAGCTCAGATACGCAGTATTTT. The entire variable domain, with the rest obtained from reference TRBV12-5 and TRBJ2-3, is as follows: DARVTQTPRHKVTEMGQEVTMRCQPILGHNTVFWYRQTMMQGLELLAYFRNRAPLDDSGMPKDRFSAEMPDATLATLKIQPSEPRDSAVYFCASGLVLTSSDTQYFGPGTRLTVL.

Comment on this clone: An end of the junction does not agree with germline; a read error may underlie this. The genes are TRBV7-2 and TRBJ2-1; 8 bases are shared with TRBD2. CDR3 length: 13 residues. Germline values: CDR1 SGHTA, CDR2 FQGNSA. Written as DNA, the CDR3 is TGTGCCAGCAGCTTAGATTCGAGCGGGAGAAGTGTCTTC. As protein: CASSLDSSGRSVF.

The CDR3 DNA reads as TGTGCCATCAGTGCGGGACTAGCGGGAGGACAAGAGACCCAGTACTTC. Protein sequence: CAISAGLAGGQETQYF. This chain uses TRBV10-3 with TRBJ2-5, with 15 bases that match TRBD2. The CDR3 totals 16 residues. Germline CDR1 reads ENHRY; CDR2 reads SYGVKD. V dropped 4 bases and J dropped 2; count of bases not matched to a gene: 2.

V gene TRBV7-9 combines with J gene TRBJ2-7, with a tentative D call TRBD2 (6 bases). The ends were cut back, 2 bases at V and 4 bases at J, with 12 bases in the middle. The CDR3 sequence is 14 residues long. The germline V gene has CDR1 SEHNR and CDR2 FQNEAQ (reference sequence). The CDR3 DNA reads as TGTGCCAGCAGCTTAAACGGGAGAGAGTACGAGCAGTACTTC. This sequence encodes CASSLNGREYEQYF.

The genes are TRBV10-3 and TRBJ2-7; TRBD1 might be the D (6 bases). This CDR3 contains 14 residues. V lost 5 bases to trimming and J lost 2 bases, with 13 bases between them. The germline gives CDR1 ENHRY, CDR2 SYGVKD. The CDR3 coding sequence is TGTGCCATCAGTAGGGACACCCGGACCTACGAGCAGTACTTC. This gives the protein CAISRDTRTYEQYF.

V is TRBV5-1 and J is TRBJ2-7; D gene unclear. Trimming removed 4 bases from V and 0 bases from J, with 11 bases in between. Germline V gene data show CDR1 as SGHRS and CDR2 as YFSETQ. This CDR3 region has 14 residues. CDR3 DNA: TGCGCCAGCAGCCTAGAATCGTTCTCCTACGAGCAGTACTTC. This translates into CASSLESFSYEQYF.

For this clone: Additional DNA sequences in this sample encode the identical CDR3. The chain employs TRBV30 and TRBJ2-5; the match to TRBD1 covers 9 bases. The germline CDR1 and CDR2 sequences are GTSNPN and SVGIG (reference sequence). This CDR3 spans 14 amino acids. The V segment lost 4 bases and the J segment 3 bases; nucleotides outside the gene matches: 6. The CDR3 region has the DNA TGTGCCTGGAACAGGGGGCGCGGAGAAGAGACCCAGTACTTC. Translating it yields CAWNRGRGEETQYF.

The rearrangement links TRBV27 to TRBJ2-1; 15 nucleotides match TRBD2. V trimming: 0 bases; J trimming: 7 bases; junction bases outside the gene matches: 4. The CDR3 extends over 17 amino acids. Per germline, CDR1 MNHEY and CDR2 SMNVEV (reference sequence). The CDR3 sequence: CASSLSRGTSGRNEQFF. CDR3 coding DNA: TGTGCCAGCAGTTTATCTCGAGGGACTAGCGGGAGGAATGAGCAGTTCTTC.

The genes are TRBV9 and TRBJ2-1; TRBD2 aligns across 13 bases. Per germline, CDR1 SGDLS and CDR2 YYNGEE. J was trimmed by 7 bases and V by 3 bases; bases with no gene match: 16. This CDR3 has 19 amino acids. CDR3 sequence: CASSAPRSVTSGRENEQFF. CDR3 bases: TGTGCCAGCAGCGCCCCGCGAAGCGTTACTAGCGGGAGGGAAAATGAGCAGTTCTTC.

The chain couples TRBV5-4 to TRBJ2-2; D unclear. V lost 3 bases to trimming and J lost 4 bases, with 16 bases between them. The CDR3 length is 16 residues. Germline CDR1 SGHNT, CDR2 YYREEE (reference sequence). This chain's CDR3 is CASSSSYKVSTGELFF. The DNA for the CDR3 is TGTGCCAGCAGCTCCTCTTATAAGGTCTCCACCGGGGAGCTGTTTTTT. Full variable domain (missing parts from reference TRBV5-4 and TRBJ2-2): ETGVTQSPTHLIKTRGQQVTLRCSSQSGHNTVSWYQQALGQGPQFIFQYYREEENGRGNFPPRFSGLQFPNYSSELNVNALELDDSALYLCASSSSYKVSTGELFFGEGSRLTVL.

The chain has TRBV11-3 and TRBJ2-1, with D perhaps matching TRBD2 (6 bases). This CDR3 region has 17 residues. Trimming left V 5 bases short and J 4 bases short, with 21 bases between. Per the germline V gene, CDR1 is SGHNT and CDR2 is YENEEA. The CDR3 protein is CASSADKGREYYNEQFF. CDR3 sequence (DNA): TGTGCCAGCAGCGCCGATAAAGGACGGGAGTATTACAATGAGCAGTTCTTC.

The V and J genes are TRBV4-1 and TRBJ1-5, with unresolved D. V was trimmed by 4 bases and J by 0 bases, leaving 7 bases between them. The length of the CDR3 is 14 residues. CDR1 and CDR2 from the germline V gene are MGHRA and YSYEKL. This CDR3 reads CASSLGGSNQPQHF. The CDR3 DNA reads TGCGCCAGCAGCCTCGGAGGTAGCAATCAGCCCCAGCATTTT.

The rearrangement joins TRBV15 to TRBJ2-7; 9 bases are a match to TRBD2. Germline values: CDR1 LNHNV, CDR2 YYDKDF (reference sequence). The CDR3 loop spans 17 amino acids. The V and J ends lost 0 bases and 4 bases, in that order; junction bases with no gene match: 10. Here the CDR3 DNA reads TGTGCCACCAGCAGAGATTTTGCGGGAGGGATTAGTTACGAGCAGTACTTC. Protein sequence: CATSRDFAGGISYEQYF.

The chain joins TRBV19 to TRBJ1-5; tentative D call: TRBD1 (6 bases). CDR1 and CDR2 from the germline V gene are LNHDA and SQIVND (reference sequence). The CDR3 contains 15 residues. The germline V and J ends were trimmed by 8 bases and 0 bases, with 14 bases remaining between them. CDR3 DNA sequence: TGTGCCAGTGCGGACAGACAATATAGCAATCAGCCCCAGCATTTT. Protein product: CASADRQYSNQPQHF.

The chain uses TRBV7-2 and TRBJ2-1, with 7 bases lining up with TRBD2. The J segment lost 7 bases and the V segment lost 5 bases, leaving 8 bases of the junction unmatched. This CDR3 comprises 14 residues. Germline CDR1 is SGHTA and CDR2 is FQGNSA. The CDR3 region has the DNA TGTGCCAGCAGCCTGTTGGGACTACATAATGAGCAGTTCTTC. This sequence encodes CASSLLGLHNEQFF.

V usage is TRBV30 and J usage is TRBJ1-6, with D uncertain. Germline lookup yields CDR1 GTSNPN and CDR2 SVGIG (reference sequence). V was pared by 0 bases and J by 14 bases, with 8 bases between. The CDR3 has 11 residues. In DNA form, the CDR3 reads TGTGCCTGGAGTGTCTCGGAATCCCTCCACTTT. This codes for CAWSVSESLHF.

The chain has TRBV28 and TRBJ1-2; D remains unclear. Looked up from germline, CDR1 is MDHEN and CDR2 is SYDVKM. The V end lost 5 bases, the J end lost 5 bases, and 12 bases lay between the germline ends. The CDR3 spans 13 residues. The CDR3: CASSGGGGYGYTF. As DNA, the CDR3 is TGTGCCAGCAGTGGTGGCGGCGGATATGGCTACACCTTC.

This sequence joins TRBV27 and TRBJ2-5; TRBD2 agrees at 9 bases. CDR3 length: 18 residues. The V and J ends lost 4 bases and 5 bases, in that order; junction bases with no gene match: 17. Looked up from germline, CDR1 is MNHEY and CDR2 is SMNVEV (reference sequence). CDR3 DNA sequence: TGTGCCAGCAGTTCACCCCAGTTATTAGCGGGAGTGGTCGAGACCCAGTACTTC. Protein product: CASSSPQLLAGVVETQYF.

This chain links TRBV7-2 with TRBJ2-7; D gene unclear. This CDR3 comprises 13 residues. Germline V lookup: CDR1 SGHTA, CDR2 FQGNSA. The germline V and J ends were trimmed by 5 bases and 4 bases, with 12 bases remaining between them. The CDR3 DNA reads TGTGCCAGCAGCCTCAAGGATCCATACGAGCAGTACTTC. Its protein product is CASSLKDPYEQYF.

The gene calls are TRBV7-9 and TRBJ2-5; D might be TRBD2 (5 bases). Trimming cost V 5 bases and J 4 bases, with 17 bases left between them. This CDR3 has 15 amino acids. Germline V CDR1 and CDR2: SEHNR, FQNEAQ (reference sequence). The CDR3 DNA is TGTGCCAGCAGCCCCACCCGGACGGGAAGAGAGACCCAGTACTTC. Protein: CASSPTRTGRETQYF.

This clone has only a few counts. The chain combines TRBV19 with TRBJ1-1; D not resolved. CDR1 and CDR2 from the germline V gene are LNHDA and SQIVND (reference sequence). V lost 6 bases, J lost 4 bases, and 15 bases lay in between. The CDR3 runs 14 residues. The CDR3 loop is CASRYGDLVTEAFF. In nucleotides, the CDR3 is TGTGCCAGTAGGTATGGGGATCTGGTCACTGAAGCTTTCTTT.

In DNA form, the CDR3 reads TGTGCCACCAGCAGAGCCGGCGGGGGCGGTCAGCCCCAGCATTTT. Translating it yields CATSRAGGGGQPQHF. The chain carries TRBV15 and TRBJ1-5, with D possibly TRBD1 on 6 matching bases. The CDR3 has 15 residues. Deletions cut 1 base from V and 6 bases from J, with 13 bases between. Germline V gene lookup returns CDR1 LNHNV and CDR2 YYDKDF (reference sequence).

The chain recombines TRBV4-3 with TRBJ2-1; TRBD1 is a possible D gene (5 bases). CDR3 length equals 14 residues. The germline gives CDR1 LGHNA, CDR2 YSLEER. The V end lost 4 bases, the J end lost 6 bases, and 13 bases lay between the germline ends. CDR3: CASSLVDSSNEQFF. The CDR3 coding sequence is TGCGCCAGCAGCCTAGTCGACAGCTCCAATGAGCAGTTCTTC.